The clone carrying this T cell receptor beta chain was counted only a few times. This specimen comes from a study of blood T cell repertoires in COVID-19. Overall study: T cells, B-cell-depleted T cells, or PBMCs provided the cDNA or gDNA that served as material.

Symptom resolution, clearance, or two negative PCRs marked donors in Cohort 3 as recovered. Germline V lookup: CDR1 SNHLY, CDR2 FYNNEI. The CDR3 runs to 14 residues. V dropped 2 bases and J dropped 10; count of bases not matched to a gene: 6. Per the authors' pipeline: The assay estimated nucleated cells by amplifying reference gene primers. Some clones are missing from TCRdb's copy, which holds only in-frame ones; the method was immunoSEQ multiplex PCR. The D gene and trimming were derived from the DNA, and the V and J assignments and clone size from that table. The sample holds under 300,000 clones, around 90% seen once.

Sequencing was performed on PBMCs or T cells enriched from blood (not recorded which). This chain uses TRBV2 with TRBJ2-2; 8 bases agree with TRBD2. This TCR was recovered from a woman younger than 45 who had recovered from COVID-19. The CDR3 here is CASSESSGSMELFF. The CDR3, as DNA: TGTGCCAGCAGTGAATCCAGCGGGAGTATGGAGCTGTTTTTT.